These 8 T cell receptor beta chains originate from one sample sequenced in a study of blood T cell repertoires in COVID-19. Method: immunoSEQ multiplex PCR; TCRdb's copy keeps in-frame clones and lacks some. The sample shows around 160,000 clones, 65% to 85% of them seen only once. The sample taken for sequencing was peripheral blood. These receptors were collected from a man aged 60-69 years with active or convalescent COVID-19.

V is TRBV15 and J is TRBJ2-2; 8 bases agree with TRBD1. The CDR3 is 15 amino acids. Germline trimming cut 3 bases from V and 6 bases from J; bases unmatched to any gene: 6. Germline assignment: CDR1 LNHNV and CDR2 YYDKDF (reference sequence). This CDR3 is CATSRDRVGPGELFF. DNA of the CDR3: TGTGCCACCAGCAGGGACAGGGTGGGTCCCGGGGAGCTGTTTTTT.

V usage is TRBV3-1 (or the pseudogene TRBV3-2) and J usage is TRBJ1-4; 8 nucleotides match TRBD1. The ends lost 2 bases at V and 8 bases at J; junction bases unmatched: 7. Germline CDR1 and CDR2: LGHDT and YNNKEL (reference sequence). The CDR3 length is 15 residues. CDR3 sequence (DNA): TGTGCCAGCAGCCAATACGGACAGGGAGGGGAAAAACTGTTTTTT. Translated: CASSQYGQGGEKLFF.

The chain employs TRBV7-9 and TRBJ1-1; 9 bases are a match to TRBD1. V was clipped by 4 bases and J by 6 bases; unmatched bases: 9. The CDR3 loop spans 15 amino acids. Germline CDR1 and CDR2: SEHNR and FQNEAQ (reference sequence). This chain's CDR3 is CASSSSGTGISEAFF. CDR3 nucleotides: TGTGCCAGCAGCTCAAGCGGGACAGGGATTTCTGAAGCTTTCTTT.

The J gene is TRBJ2-1, the V gene TRBV29-1; TRBD1 might be the D (6 bases). Germline CDR1 is SQVTM and CDR2 is ANQGSEA. V shed 5 bases and J shed 7 bases, with 15 bases lying between them. This CDR3 contains 13 residues. The CDR3 DNA reads as TGCAGCGTTTCGTCTGGGGGCGGAAATGAGCAGTTCTTC. Its protein is CSVSSGGGNEQFF.

The chain is built from TRBV2 and TRBJ2-7, with 7 bases that match TRBD2. The germline gives CDR1 SNHLY, CDR2 FYNNEI. Unmatched junction bases numbered 16, after V lost 6 bases and J lost 5 bases. CDR3 length: 16 amino acids. In DNA form, the CDR3 reads TGTGCCAGCAGACCCCCCTGGGGGGGTCGGGGGAACGAGCAGTACTTC. It encodes CASRPPWGGRGNEQYF.

The gene calls are TRBV11-2 and TRBJ2-1, with D possibly matching TRBD1 (6 bases). The CDR3 totals 14 residues. Trimming left V 1 base short and J 9 bases short, with 13 bases between. The germline CDR1 and CDR2 sequences are SGHAT and FQNNGV. The CDR3: CASSLVHRVGEQFF. The CDR3 coding sequence is TGTGCCAGCAGCTTAGTGCACAGGGTTGGTGAGCAGTTCTTC.

The CDR3 DNA reads as TGTGCCAGCAGCTTAGGGTTAGCGAGGTACAATGAGCAGTTCTTC. Protein: CASSLGLARYNEQFF. The chain links TRBV7-2 to TRBJ2-1; D might be TRBD2 (5 bases). The CDR3 runs 15 residues. V was clipped by 1 base and J by 4 bases, with 11 bases between them. CDR1 SGHTA and CDR2 FQGNSA come from the germline V gene.

This clone was found a few times. The gene calls are TRBV7-2 and TRBJ2-7; 14 positions match TRBD2. The trim removed 4 bases at V and 6 bases at J, leaving 2 bases unmatched. CDR1 is SGHTA, CDR2 FQGNSA, per germline. The CDR3 sequence is 14 residues long. DNA of the CDR3: TGTGCCAGCAGCTCGGGACTAGCGGGAGTCGAGCAGTACTTC. It is translated as CASSSGLAGVEQYF.